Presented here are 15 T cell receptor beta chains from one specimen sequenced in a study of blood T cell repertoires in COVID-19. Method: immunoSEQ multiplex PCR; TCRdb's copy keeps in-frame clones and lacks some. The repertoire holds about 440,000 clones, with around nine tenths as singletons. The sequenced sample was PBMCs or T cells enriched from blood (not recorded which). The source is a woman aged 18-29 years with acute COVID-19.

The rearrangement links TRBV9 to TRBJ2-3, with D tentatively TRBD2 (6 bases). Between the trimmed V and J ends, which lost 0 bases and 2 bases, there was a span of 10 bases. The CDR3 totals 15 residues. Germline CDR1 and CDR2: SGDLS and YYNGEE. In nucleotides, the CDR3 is TGTGCCAGCAGCGTAGGGGCGGGGACCACAGATACGCAGTATTTT. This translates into CASSVGAGTTDTQYF.

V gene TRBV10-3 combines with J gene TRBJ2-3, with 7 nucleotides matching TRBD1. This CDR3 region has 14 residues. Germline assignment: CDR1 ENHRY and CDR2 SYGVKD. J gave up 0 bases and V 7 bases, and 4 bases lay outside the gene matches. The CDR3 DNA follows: TGTGCCATCAACGGACAGGAAAGCACAGATACGCAGTATTTT. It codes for CAINGQESTDTQYF.

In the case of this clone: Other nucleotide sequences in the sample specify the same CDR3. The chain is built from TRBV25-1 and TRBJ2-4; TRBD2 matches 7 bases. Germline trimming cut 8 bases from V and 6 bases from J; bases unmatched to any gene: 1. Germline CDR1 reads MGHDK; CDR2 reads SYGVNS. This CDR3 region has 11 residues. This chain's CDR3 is CASSGGNIQYF. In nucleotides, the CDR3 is TGTGCCAGCTCGGGGGGAAACATTCAGTACTTC.

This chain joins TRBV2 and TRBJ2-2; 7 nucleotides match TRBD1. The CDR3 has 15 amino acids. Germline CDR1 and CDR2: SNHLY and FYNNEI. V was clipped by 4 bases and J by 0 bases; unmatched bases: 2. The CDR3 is CASSVDRSNTGELFF. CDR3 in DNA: TGTGCCAGCAGTGTGGACAGGTCGAACACCGGGGAGCTGTTTTTT.

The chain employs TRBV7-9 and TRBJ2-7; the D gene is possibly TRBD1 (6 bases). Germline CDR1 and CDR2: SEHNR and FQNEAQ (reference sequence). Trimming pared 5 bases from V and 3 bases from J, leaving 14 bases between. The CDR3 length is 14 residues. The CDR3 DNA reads TGTGCCAGCAGCCACAGGGAATGGGGCTACGAGCAGTACTTC. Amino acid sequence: CASSHREWGYEQYF. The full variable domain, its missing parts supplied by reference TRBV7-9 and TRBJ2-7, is DTGVSQNPRHKITKRGQNVTFRCDPISEHNRLYWYRQTLGQGPEFLTYFQNEAQLEKSRLLSDRFSAERPKGSFSTLEIQRTEQGDSAMYLCASSHREWGYEQYFGPGTRLTVT.

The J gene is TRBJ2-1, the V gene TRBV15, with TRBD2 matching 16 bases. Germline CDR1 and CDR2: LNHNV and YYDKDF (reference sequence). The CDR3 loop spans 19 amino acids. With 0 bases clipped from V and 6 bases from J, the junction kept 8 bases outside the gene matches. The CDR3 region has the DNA TGTGCCACCAGCAGAGAGAGAGGGGGACTAGCGGGAGGGCGCAATGAGCAGTTCTTC. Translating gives CATSRERGGLAGGRNEQFF.

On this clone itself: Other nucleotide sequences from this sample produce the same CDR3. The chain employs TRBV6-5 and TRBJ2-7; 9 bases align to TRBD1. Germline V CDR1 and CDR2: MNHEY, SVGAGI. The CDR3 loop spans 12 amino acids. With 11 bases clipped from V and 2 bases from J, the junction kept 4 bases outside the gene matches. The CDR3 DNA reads TGTGCCTCACGACAGGGGGCCTACGAGCAGTACTTC. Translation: CASRQGAYEQYF.

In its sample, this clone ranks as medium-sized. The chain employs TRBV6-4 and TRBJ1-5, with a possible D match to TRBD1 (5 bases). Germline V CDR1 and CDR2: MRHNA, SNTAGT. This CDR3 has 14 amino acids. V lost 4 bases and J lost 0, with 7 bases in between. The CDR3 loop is CASSAGDSNQPQHF. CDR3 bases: TGTGCCAGCAGTGCGGGGGATAGCAATCAGCCCCAGCATTTT.

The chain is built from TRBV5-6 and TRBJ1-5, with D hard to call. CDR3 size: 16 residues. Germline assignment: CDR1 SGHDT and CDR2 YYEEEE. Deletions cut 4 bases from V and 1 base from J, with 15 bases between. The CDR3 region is CASSPTRPGSNQPQHF. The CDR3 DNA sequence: TGTGCCAGCAGCCCCACCCGGCCGGGAAGCAATCAGCCCCAGCATTTT.

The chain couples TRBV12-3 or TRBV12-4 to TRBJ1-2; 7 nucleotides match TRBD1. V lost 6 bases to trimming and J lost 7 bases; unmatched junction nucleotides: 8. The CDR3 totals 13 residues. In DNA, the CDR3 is TGTGCCAGCAGCCCGGGGACAGTCTTTGGCTACACCTTC. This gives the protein CASSPGTVFGYTF.

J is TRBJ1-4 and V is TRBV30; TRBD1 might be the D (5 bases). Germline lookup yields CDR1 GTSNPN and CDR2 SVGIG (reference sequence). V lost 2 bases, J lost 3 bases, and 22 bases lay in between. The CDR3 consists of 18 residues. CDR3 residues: CAWSSRQGPLFANEKLFF. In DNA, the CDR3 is TGTGCCTGGAGTTCGCGTCAGGGCCCTCTATTCGCTAATGAAAAACTGTTTTTT.

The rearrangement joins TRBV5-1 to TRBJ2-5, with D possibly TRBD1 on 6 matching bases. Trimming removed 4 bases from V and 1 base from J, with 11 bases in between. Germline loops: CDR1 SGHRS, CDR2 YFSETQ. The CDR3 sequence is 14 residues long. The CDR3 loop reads CASSPGQSQETQYF. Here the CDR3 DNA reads TGCGCCAGCAGCCCTGGACAGTCCCAAGAGACCCAGTACTTC.

The CDR3 coding sequence is TGTGCCAGCAGCTTAGCCCCACTCCGGAGCTCTGGAAACACCATATATTTT. Translated, it gives CASSLAPLRSSGNTIYF. V usage is TRBV11-2 and J usage is TRBJ1-3, with D unclear. Germline CDR1 is SGHAT and CDR2 is FQNNGV. The CDR3 has 17 residues. Trimming pared 1 base from V and 0 bases from J, leaving 13 bases between.

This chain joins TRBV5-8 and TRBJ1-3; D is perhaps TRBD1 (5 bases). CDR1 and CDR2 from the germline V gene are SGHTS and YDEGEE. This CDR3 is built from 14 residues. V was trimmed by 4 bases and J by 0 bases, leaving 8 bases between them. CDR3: CASSRQNSGNTIYF. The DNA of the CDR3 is TGTGCCAGCAGCCGACAGAACTCTGGAAACACCATATATTTT. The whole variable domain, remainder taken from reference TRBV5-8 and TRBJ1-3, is EAGVTQSPTHLIKTRGQQATLRCSPISGHTSVYWYQQALGLGLQFLLWYDEGEERNRGNFPPRFSGRQFPNYSSELNVNALELEDSALYLCASSRQNSGNTIYFGEGSWLTVV.

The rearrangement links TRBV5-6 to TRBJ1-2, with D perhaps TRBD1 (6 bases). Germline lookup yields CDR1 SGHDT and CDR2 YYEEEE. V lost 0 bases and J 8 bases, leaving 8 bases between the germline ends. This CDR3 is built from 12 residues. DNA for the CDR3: TGTGCCAGCAGCTTGGGGGGGCTCGGCTACACCTTC. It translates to CASSLGGLGYTF.